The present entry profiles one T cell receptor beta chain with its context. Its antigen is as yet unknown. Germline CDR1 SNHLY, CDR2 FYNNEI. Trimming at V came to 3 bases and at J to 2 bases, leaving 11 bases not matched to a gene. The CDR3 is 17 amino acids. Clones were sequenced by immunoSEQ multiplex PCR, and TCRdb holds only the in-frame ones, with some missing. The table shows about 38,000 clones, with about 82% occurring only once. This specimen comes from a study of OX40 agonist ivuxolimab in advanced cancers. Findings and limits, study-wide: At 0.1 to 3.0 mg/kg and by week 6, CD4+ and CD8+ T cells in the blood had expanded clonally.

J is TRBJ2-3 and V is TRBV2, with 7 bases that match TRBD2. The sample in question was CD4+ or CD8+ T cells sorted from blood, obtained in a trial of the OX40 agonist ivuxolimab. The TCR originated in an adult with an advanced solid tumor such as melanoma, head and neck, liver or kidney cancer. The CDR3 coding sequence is TGTGCCAGCAGTGACTCGCTAGCGGCGACCCCCACAGATACGCAGTATTTT. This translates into CASSDSLAATPTDTQYF.